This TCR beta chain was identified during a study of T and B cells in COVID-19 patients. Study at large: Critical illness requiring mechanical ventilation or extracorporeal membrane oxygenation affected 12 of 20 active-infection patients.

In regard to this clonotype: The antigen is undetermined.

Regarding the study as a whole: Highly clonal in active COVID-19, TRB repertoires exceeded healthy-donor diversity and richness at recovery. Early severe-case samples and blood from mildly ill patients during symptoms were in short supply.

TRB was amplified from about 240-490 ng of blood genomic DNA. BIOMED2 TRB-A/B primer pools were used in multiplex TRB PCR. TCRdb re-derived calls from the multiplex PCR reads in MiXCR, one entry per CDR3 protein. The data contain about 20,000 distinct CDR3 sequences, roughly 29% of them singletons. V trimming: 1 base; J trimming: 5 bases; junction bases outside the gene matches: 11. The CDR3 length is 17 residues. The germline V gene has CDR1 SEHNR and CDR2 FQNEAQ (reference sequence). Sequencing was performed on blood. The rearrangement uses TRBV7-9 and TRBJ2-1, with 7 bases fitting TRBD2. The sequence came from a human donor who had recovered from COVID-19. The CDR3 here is CASSLGGWQGGDNEQFF. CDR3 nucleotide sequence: TGTGCCAGCAGCTTAGGTGGTTGGCAGGGAGGGGACAATGAGCAGTTCTTC.